This entry is about one T cell receptor (beta chain). Its antigen remains unknown. CDR1 and CDR2 (germline): MNHEY, SMNVEV (reference sequence). V lost 3 bases, J lost 3 bases, and 13 bases lay in between. This CDR3 has 15 residues. This entry comes from a study of cytomegalovirus exposure and HLA in healthy donors. Study findings and constraints: A missense variant in DCLRE1C was later tied to TCR beta V- and J-gene trimming. Common viral pathogens (according to a later analysis) appeared linked to several of the most significant clusters.

The PCR employed 60 Vbeta primers together with 13 Jbeta primers. Method: immunoSEQ multiplex PCR; TCRdb's copy keeps in-frame clones and lacks some. The sample holds about 70,000 clones. This sequence originates from a woman in her twenties or thirties in good health and CMV-seronegative. The specimen sequenced was PBMCs. The chain uses TRBV27 and TRBJ2-3; D remains ambiguous. The CDR3 protein is CASSFSAGSTDTQYF. The CDR3 DNA follows: TGTGCCAGCAGTTTTTCGGCAGGTAGTACAGATACGCAGTATTTT.